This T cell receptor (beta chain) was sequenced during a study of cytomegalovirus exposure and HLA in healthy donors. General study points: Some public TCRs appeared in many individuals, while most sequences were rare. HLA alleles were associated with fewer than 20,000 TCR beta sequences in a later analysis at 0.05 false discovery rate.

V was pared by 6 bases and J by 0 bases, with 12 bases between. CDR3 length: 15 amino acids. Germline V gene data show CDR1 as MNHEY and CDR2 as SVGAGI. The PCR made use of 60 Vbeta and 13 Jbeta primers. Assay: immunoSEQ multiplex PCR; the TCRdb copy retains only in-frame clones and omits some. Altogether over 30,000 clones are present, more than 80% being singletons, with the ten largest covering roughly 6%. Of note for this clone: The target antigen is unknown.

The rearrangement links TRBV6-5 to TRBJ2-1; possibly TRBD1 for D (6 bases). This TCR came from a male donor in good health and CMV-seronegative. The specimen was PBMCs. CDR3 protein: CASSPGQSSYNEQFF. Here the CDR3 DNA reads TGTGCCAGCAGCCCCGGACAGAGCTCCTACAATGAGCAGTTCTTC.